The 24 T cell receptor beta chains reported below all come from one sample, sequenced in a study of blood T cell repertoires in COVID-19 (dated by TCRdb to 2018 to 2020). Libraries were made using the immunoSEQ multiplex PCR assay. TCRdb provides this immuneACCESS table in a form limited to in-frame rearrangements. Some clones are lacking; in checked studies, under half of them reflect an unresolved V gene, and why the rest are absent is not known. The sample table contains some 220,000 clones; only one count was recorded for about nine tenths of them. 0.83% of the sample is held by the ten biggest clonotypes. The material sequenced was peripheral blood. These receptors originate from a man aged 30 to 45 with COVID-19, enrolled during active disease.

The chain uses TRBV5-6 and TRBJ1-3; 7 bases line up with TRBD1. The length of the CDR3 is 16 residues. Germline CDR1 reads SGHDT; CDR2 reads YYEEEE. The J segment lost 0 bases and the V segment lost 2 bases, leaving 5 bases of the junction unmatched. CDR3 loop: CASSFRTGGSGNTIYF. The CDR3 DNA follows: TGTGCCAGCAGCTTTAGGACAGGTGGCTCTGGAAACACCATATATTTT.

This clone was observed once. The chain has TRBV9 and TRBJ1-2, with D possibly being TRBD1 (5 bases). The germline V gene encodes CDR1 SGDLS and CDR2 YYNGEE. The V end lost 0 bases, the J end lost 2 bases, and 8 bases lay between the germline ends. The CDR3 covers 14 residues. CDR3: CASSVASGNYGYTF. The DNA for the CDR3 is TGTGCCAGCAGCGTAGCGTCAGGGAACTATGGCTACACCTTC.

This chain uses TRBV5-4 with TRBJ2-7; maybe TRBD1 (6 bases). This CDR3 region has 15 residues. The germline V and J ends were trimmed by 5 bases and 2 bases, with 17 bases remaining between them. The germline V gene has CDR1 SGHNT and CDR2 YYREEE (reference sequence). CDR3 amino acids: CASRPGTLKTYEQYF. In DNA, the CDR3 is TGTGCCAGCAGACCCGGGACACTGAAAACCTACGAGCAGTACTTC.

CDR3 amino acids: CASSPMAGQPQHF. The CDR3 region has the DNA TGTGCCAGTAGTCCCATGGCGGGGCAGCCCCAGCATTTT. The chain links TRBV19 to TRBJ1-5, with D hard to call. Per germline, CDR1 LNHDA and CDR2 SQIVND (reference sequence). Between the trimmed V and J ends, which lost 5 bases and 7 bases, there was a span of 12 bases. This CDR3 has 13 residues. Complete variable domain (other parts from reference TRBV19 and TRBJ1-5): DGGITQSPKYLFRKEGQNVTLSCEQNLNHDAMYWYRQDPGQGLRLIYYSQIVNDFQKGDIAEGYSVSREKKESFPLTVTSAQKNPTAFYLCASSPMAGQPQHFGDGTRLSIL.

The chain recombines TRBV3-1 (or the pseudogene TRBV3-2) with TRBJ1-2, with 8 bases fitting TRBD1. V shed 0 bases and J 8 bases; nucleotides not matched to a gene: 11. Germline CDR1 and CDR2: LGHDT and YNNKEL (reference sequence). This CDR3 spans 16 amino acids. This CDR3 is CASSQDRGSRGQGYTF. In nucleotides, the CDR3 is TGTGCCAGCAGCCAAGATCGGGGGAGCAGGGGGCAAGGCTACACCTTC.

Concerning this clone itself: Distinct nucleotide sequences in the sample also encode this CDR3. The chain carries TRBV4-1 and TRBJ1-2; 11 nucleotides line up with TRBD1. J was trimmed by 2 bases and V by 2 bases; bases with no gene match: 7. Looked up from germline, CDR1 is MGHRA and CDR2 is YSYEKL. The CDR3 contains 17 residues. The CDR3 region has the DNA TGCGCCAGCAGCCAAACCGGGACAGGGGGTGCGAACTATGGCTACACCTTC. Its translation is CASSQTGTGGANYGYTF.

J is TRBJ1-1 and V is TRBV9; a possible D gene is TRBD1 (5 bases). The CDR3 has 15 residues. V was cut by 5 bases and J by 4 bases, with 18 bases left in between. Germline values: CDR1 SGDLS, CDR2 YYNGEE. The CDR3 protein is CASRISDSLITEAFF. CDR3 coding DNA: TGTGCCAGCAGGATAAGTGACAGCTTAATCACTGAAGCTTTCTTT.

This rearrangement joins TRBV7-6 to TRBJ1-5; D gene ambiguous. Looked up from germline, CDR1 is SGHVS and CDR2 is FNYEAQ. The CDR3 is 13 residues long. With 0 bases removed from V and 5 bases from J, the gap between germline ends came to 5 bases. DNA of the CDR3: TGTGCCAGCAGCTTAGCGCAGGATCAGCCCCAGCATTTT. Its protein is CASSLAQDQPQHF.

This clone was seen once. The chain uses TRBV6-5 and TRBJ1-2; D not certain. Trimming stripped 7 bases from V and 4 bases from J, with 13 bases between. The CDR3 is 13 residues long. The germline V gene encodes CDR1 MNHEY and CDR2 SVGAGI. The CDR3 sequence is CASTHGRGYGYTF. As DNA, the CDR3 is TGTGCCAGCACCCATGGACGGGGCTATGGCTACACCTTC.

The rearrangement uses TRBV2 and TRBJ1-6; 7 nucleotides line up with TRBD1. The CDR3 has 13 amino acids. Losses at the gene ends were 11 bases for V and 10 bases for J; bases not matched to a gene: 11. The germline CDR1 and CDR2 sequences are SNHLY and FYNNEI. The CDR3 is CAGQQGTSSPLHF. The CDR3 DNA sequence: TGTGCCGGCCAACAGGGGACCAGCTCACCCCTCCACTTT.

This chain uses TRBV4-1 with TRBJ2-1; 10 positions agree with TRBD1. This CDR3 region has 14 residues. Per germline, CDR1 MGHRA and CDR2 YSYEKL. Losses at the gene ends were 4 bases for V and 7 bases for J; bases not matched to a gene: 4. CDR3 region: CASSPRTGGNEQFF. CDR3 nucleotide sequence: TGCGCCAGCAGCCCGCGGACAGGGGGTAATGAGCAGTTCTTC.

The chain has TRBV24-1 and TRBJ2-3; 11 nucleotides align to TRBD2. The ends lost 10 bases at V and 5 bases at J; junction bases unmatched: 7. Germline loops: CDR1 KGHDR, CDR2 SFDVKD. The CDR3 sequence is 14 residues long. The DNA of the CDR3 is TGTGCCACTAGTAGCGGGGGGGCAGAAGATACGCAGTATTTT. Translation gives CATSSGGAEDTQYF.

The rearrangement joins TRBV9 to TRBJ2-2; 10 nucleotides align to TRBD2. V lost 6 bases to trimming and J lost 4 bases; unmatched junction nucleotides: 18. Germline-derived CDR1 and CDR2 are SGDLS and YYNGEE. This CDR3 contains 19 residues. CDR3 nucleotides: TGTGCCAGCACCGTTATAGCGGGGGGAGACCCTCGCTTCACCGGGGAGCTGTTTTTT. Its protein product is CASTVIAGGDPRFTGELFF.

This rearrangement joins TRBV27 to TRBJ2-1; 7 positions match TRBD1. Losses at the gene ends were 5 bases for V and 6 bases for J; bases not matched to a gene: 10. The CDR3 contains 15 residues. Germline loops: CDR1 MNHEY, CDR2 SMNVEV (reference sequence). CDR3 region: CASSLIVAGGNEQFF. CDR3 coding DNA: TGTGCCAGCAGTCTAATCGTCGCAGGGGGCAATGAGCAGTTCTTC.

This chain links TRBV13 with TRBJ2-3; D unresolved. This CDR3 is 15 amino acids long. Trimming stripped 0 bases from V and 6 bases from J, with 13 bases between. From germline, CDR1 is PRHDT and CDR2 FYEKMQ (reference sequence). CDR3 nucleotides: TGTGCCAGCAGCTTAGGCCCACTACTTTCGGATACGCAGTATTTT. Its translation is CASSLGPLLSDTQYF.

Regarding this clone: Other DNA sequences from this sample encode an identical CDR3 as well. V gene TRBV5-1 combines with J gene TRBJ1-5; D remains unclear. Germline CDR1 is SGHRS and CDR2 is YFSETQ. V was cut by 0 bases and J by 3 bases, with 7 bases left in between. This CDR3 has 14 residues. DNA of the CDR3: TGCGCCAGCAGCTTGGGGGAGTCCAATCAGCCCCAGCATTTT. This translates into CASSLGESNQPQHF.

This clone was observed a few times. In DNA form, the CDR3 reads TGCGCCAGCAGCTTGAAAGGGGGAATCGGCTCCTATAATTCACCCCTCCACTTT. This translates into CASSLKGGIGSYNSPLHF. This chain links TRBV5-1 with TRBJ1-6, with D possibly TRBD1 on 6 matching bases. Trimming removed 1 base from V and 0 bases from J, with 14 bases in between. Germline-derived CDR1 and CDR2 are SGHRS and YFSETQ. The CDR3 extends over 18 amino acids.

J is TRBJ2-5 and V is TRBV3-1 (or the pseudogene TRBV3-2); D might be TRBD1 (5 bases). The V and J ends lost 6 bases and 1 base respectively, with 12 bases between them. Germline V gene sequence: CDR1 LGHDT, CDR2 YNNKEL (reference sequence). The CDR3 is 14 residues long. The CDR3 DNA follows: TGTGCCAGCAGTGTCGACAGAATCCAAGAGACCCAGTACTTC. Translating gives CASSVDRIQETQYF.

The chain has TRBV19 and TRBJ2-1, with 7 bases aligning to TRBD1. This CDR3 has 15 residues. The V and J ends lost 7 bases and 2 bases, in that order; junction bases with no gene match: 8. From germline, CDR1 is LNHDA and CDR2 SQIVND (reference sequence). The CDR3 DNA reads TGTGCCAGTACCATTAATGGACAGGCCTACAATGAGCAGTTCTTC. This codes for CASTINGQAYNEQFF.

The chain has TRBV7-3 and TRBJ1-1; 11 bases are a match to TRBD1. CDR3 length: 16 residues. Trimming removed 5 bases from V and 3 bases from J; junction bases left unmatched: 8. Germline lookup yields CDR1 SGHTA and CDR2 FQGTGA. The CDR3: CASSPGDRGTDTEAFF. The CDR3 DNA is TGTGCCAGCAGCCCCGGGGACAGGGGGACGGACACTGAAGCTTTCTTT.

In its sample, this clone was seen once. This chain connects TRBV4-2 to TRBJ2-7, with 12 positions matching TRBD2. The CDR3 sequence is 15 residues long. Germline CDR1 reads LGHNA; CDR2 reads YNFKEQ. Germline trimming cut 3 bases from V and 5 bases from J; bases unmatched to any gene: 5. The CDR3 DNA follows: TGTGCCAGCAGCCACCGACTAGCGGGGGAGGACGAGCAGTACTTC. Its protein is CASSHRLAGEDEQYF.

This chain uses TRBV4-1 with TRBJ2-3, with a possible D match to TRBD1 (6 bases). This CDR3 spans 15 amino acids. CDR1 is MGHRA and CDR2 is YSYEKL in the germline V gene. V lost 4 bases to trimming and J lost 4 bases, with 15 bases between them. CDR3 in amino acids: CASSRGGGEADTQYF. The CDR3 DNA reads TGCGCCAGCAGCCGAGGTGGGGGCGAGGCAGATACGCAGTATTTT.

This chain connects TRBV3-1 (or the pseudogene TRBV3-2) to TRBJ2-5, with a weak D call TRBD1 (6 bases). Germline loops: CDR1 LGHDT, CDR2 YNNKEL (reference sequence). V lost 7 bases and J 1 base, leaving 16 bases between the germline ends. The CDR3 spans 15 residues. CDR3 sequence reads: CASNQPGTTQETQYF. The CDR3 DNA sequence: TGTGCCAGCAATCAACCCGGGACAACCCAAGAGACCCAGTACTTC.

The chain has TRBV7-9 and TRBJ2-7; 7 bases are shared with TRBD2. Germline CDR1 and CDR2: SEHNR and FQNEAQ (reference sequence). Unmatched junction bases numbered 7, after V lost 4 bases and J lost 4 bases. The CDR3 length is 14 residues. The CDR3 is CASSSSGGGYEQYF. The CDR3, as DNA: TGTGCCAGCAGCTCCTCGGGCGGGGGATACGAGCAGTACTTC.